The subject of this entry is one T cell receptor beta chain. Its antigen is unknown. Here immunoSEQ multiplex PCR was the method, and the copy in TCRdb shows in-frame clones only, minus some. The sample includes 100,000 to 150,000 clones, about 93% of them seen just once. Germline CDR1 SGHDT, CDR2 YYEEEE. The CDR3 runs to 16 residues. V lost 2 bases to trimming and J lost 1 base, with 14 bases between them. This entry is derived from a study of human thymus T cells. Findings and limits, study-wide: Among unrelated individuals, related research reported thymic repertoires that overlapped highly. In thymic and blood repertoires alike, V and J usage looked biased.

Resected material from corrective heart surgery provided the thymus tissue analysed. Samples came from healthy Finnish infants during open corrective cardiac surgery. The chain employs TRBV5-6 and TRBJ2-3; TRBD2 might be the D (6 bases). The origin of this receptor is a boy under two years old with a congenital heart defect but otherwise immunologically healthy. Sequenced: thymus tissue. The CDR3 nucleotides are TGTGCCAGCAGCTTTGACTCGGGGGTGGGCACAGATACGCAGTATTTT. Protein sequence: CASSFDSGVGTDTQYF.